This T cell receptor (beta chain) was recovered during a study of metastatic and nonmetastatic thyroid tumors (dated by TCRdb to 2019 to 2021). Broadly, across the study: The researchers compared repertoires between peripheral blood samples and tumor or nodule tissue samples from patients with malignant or benign thyroid disease. What the research found in general, with its limitations: TCR beta diversity was reported as significantly higher in malignant tumors than in benign nodules, in both blood and tumor samples.

No treatment had been received by any patient before thyroid surgery. The study retrospectively analysed patient clinical samples collected from about 2012 to 2018 using T-cell receptor beta sequencing. The method was PCR. The run used an Illumina HiSeq 4000. High-throughput sequencing was used to profile the CDR3 region of the TCR beta-chain in every patient. In the authors' own workflow: The researchers built a classifier to tell apart papillary thyroid cancer patients with distant metastasis, based on CDR3 differences among clinicopathological groups. Repertoire diversity was assessed with the Shannon index, and tumor-blood repertoire similarity with the Morisita-Horn index. TCRdb trimmed public reads at Q25 via fastp, called clones via MiXCR and kept in-frame beta chains. The V and J calls and clone size are TCRdb's, not the authors'. The sample data list around 31,000 clones, and 18% of these were observed just once. The top ten clones comprise 8% to 11% of the sample.

In its sample, this clone was seen many times. It lacks a known antigen. No base qualities exist here, and no much larger clone lies one base off it. The CDR3 sequence holds 16 residues, the cysteine and phenylalanine included. Left in the record is the CDR3 DNA by itself, 48 bases read in frame from the first base. Via the germline V gene (reference sequence), CDR1 is LNHNV and CDR2 YYDKDF. The junction shows trimming of 5 bases on V and 3 bases on J, plus 20 bases between the germline ends. Sequencing input: blood. The receptor's source is a female donor with papillary thyroid cancer or a benign thyroid nodule (not recorded which). Some clones in this sample may be carry-over from other donors' samples. The chain is encoded by TRBV15 joined to TRBJ2-7; the D gene is perhaps TRBD1 or TRBD2, as each covers 6 bases. This receptor carries the CDR3 CATSENEEGGFYEQYF. In nucleotide form, the sequence is TGTGCCACCAGCGAAAACGAGGAGGGGGGCTTCTACGAGCAGTACTTC. Joined to the reference TRBV15 and TRBJ2-7 proteins, this CDR3 gives the full variable domain: DAMVIQNPRYQVTQFGKPVTLSCSQTLNHNVMYWYQQKSSQAPKLLFHYYDKDFNNEADTPDNFQSRRPNTSFCFLDIRSPGLGDTAMYLCATSENEEGGFYEQYFGPGTRLTVT.